This TCR beta chain was profiled in a study of T cells in Graves' hyperthyroidism and ophthalmopathy. The CDR3 is made up of 13 amino acids. Germline V gene data show CDR1 as SGHRS and CDR2 as YFSETQ. This clonotype was seen repeatedly, ten times or more. A junction end diverges from the germline sequence, so it may reflect a read error. Hyperthyroidism, newly diagnosed and lasting under 2 months, affected patients aged 18 to 65. RNA transcripts gave rise to amplified TCR beta CDR3 regions. The primer set for the first-round RT-PCR of the TCR CDR3 was HTBI. Via MiXCR, TCRdb re-called the multiplex PCR reads, giving one row per CDR3 protein. There are roughly 570,000 distinct CDR3 sequences in the sample; roughly 14% occur only once, and approximately 7% lies in the top ten.

This sequence originates from a young woman with Graves' hyperthyroidism. This chain uses TRBV5-1 with TRBJ1-5; no reliable D call. The sequenced sample consisted of blood. CDR3 sequence reads: CASSFGSNQPQHF. DNA for the CDR3: TGTGCCAGCAGTTTTGGTAGCAATCAGCCCCAGCATTTT.